This T cell receptor (beta chain) originates from a study of T cell responses to AZD1222 COVID-19 vaccine. Trimming at V came to 5 bases and at J to 5 bases, leaving 9 bases not matched to a gene. Germline-derived CDR1 and CDR2 are MNHEY and SVGAGI. This CDR3 is built from 15 residues. Study-wide findings and caveats: Repertoires were collected only later (after the peak T cell response had occurred). Donors skewed white British and female; clonal diversity was possibly underestimated.

TCRdb's copy holds only in-frame clones and misses some; the assay was immunoSEQ multiplex PCR. Found here are 110,000 or so clones, around nine tenths of them singletons; the top ten hold 6.5% to 7.5%. Points on this clone: Its antigen is unidentified.

The sequencing used peripheral blood, collected 28 days after the second AZD1222 dose. The sequence was obtained from an adult who received the AZD1222 COVID-19 vaccine. V is TRBV6-5 and J is TRBJ2-5, with 9 positions matching TRBD2. The CDR3: CASSTTGTSWETQYF. The CDR3 DNA reads TGTGCCAGCAGTACTACCGGGACTAGCTGGGAGACCCAGTACTTC.